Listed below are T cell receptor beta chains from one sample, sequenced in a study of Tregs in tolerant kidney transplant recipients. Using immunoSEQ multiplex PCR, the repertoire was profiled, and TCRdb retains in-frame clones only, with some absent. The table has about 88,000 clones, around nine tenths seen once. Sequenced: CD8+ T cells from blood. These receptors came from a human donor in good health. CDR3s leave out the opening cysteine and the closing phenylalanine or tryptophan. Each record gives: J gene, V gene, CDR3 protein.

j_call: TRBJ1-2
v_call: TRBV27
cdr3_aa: ASSFRDSYGYT

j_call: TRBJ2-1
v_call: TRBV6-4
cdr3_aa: ASSDSVASSDEQF

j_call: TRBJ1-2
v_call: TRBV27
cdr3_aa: ASSSTGDYGYT

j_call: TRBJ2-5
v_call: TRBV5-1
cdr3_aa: ASSGVSRIWETQY

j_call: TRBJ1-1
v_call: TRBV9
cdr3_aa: ASSVGGRTEAF

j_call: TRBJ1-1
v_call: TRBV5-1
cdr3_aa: ASSLKTENTEAF

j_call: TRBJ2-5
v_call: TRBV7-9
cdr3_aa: ASSRGASPETQY

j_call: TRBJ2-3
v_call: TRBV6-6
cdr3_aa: ASSTWGLSTDTQY

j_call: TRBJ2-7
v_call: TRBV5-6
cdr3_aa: ASSLPLEAGTSEYEQY

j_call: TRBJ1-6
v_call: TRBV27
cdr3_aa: ASSLSQGANSPLH

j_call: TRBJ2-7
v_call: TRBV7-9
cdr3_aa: ASTLPQGRVFEEQY

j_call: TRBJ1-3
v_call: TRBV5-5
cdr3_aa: ASSLRGAGNTIY

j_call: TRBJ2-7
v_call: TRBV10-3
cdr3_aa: AISESAYGTYEQY

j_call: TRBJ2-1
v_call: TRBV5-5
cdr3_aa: ASSLNTVVSYNEQF

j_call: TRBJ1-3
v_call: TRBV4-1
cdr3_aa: ASSPIYRGDGNTIY

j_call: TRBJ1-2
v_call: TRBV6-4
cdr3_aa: ASSLGDGAYGYT

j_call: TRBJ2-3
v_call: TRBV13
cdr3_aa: ASSSNTGTSEADTQY

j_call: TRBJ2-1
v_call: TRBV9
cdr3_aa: ASSVASTSGRTGHEQF

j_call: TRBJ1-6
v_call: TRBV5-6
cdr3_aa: ASSLLAVYNSPLH

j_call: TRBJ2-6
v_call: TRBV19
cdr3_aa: AVGPAWVLT

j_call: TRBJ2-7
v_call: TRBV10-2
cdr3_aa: ASSEGGRASYEQY

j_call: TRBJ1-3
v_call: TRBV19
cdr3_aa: ASSHPGATGNTIY

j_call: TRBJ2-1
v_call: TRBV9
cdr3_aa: ASSVSSGLYEQF

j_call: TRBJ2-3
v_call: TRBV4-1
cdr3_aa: ASSQDKRTSPSLY

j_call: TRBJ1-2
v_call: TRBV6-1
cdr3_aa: ASETGQYGYT

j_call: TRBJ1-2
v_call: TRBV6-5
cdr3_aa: ASSYGQGVVYGYT

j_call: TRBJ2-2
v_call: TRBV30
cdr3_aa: AWTPGEGGELF

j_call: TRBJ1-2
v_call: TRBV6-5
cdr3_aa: ASSGQGFHGYT

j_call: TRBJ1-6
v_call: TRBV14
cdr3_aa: ASLDAQTNSPLH

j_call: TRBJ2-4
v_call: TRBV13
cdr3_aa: ASSLGVAGGWNIQY